These T cell receptor beta chains were read from a single sample in a study of early T cells in non-severe SARS-CoV-2 infection. MiXCR, applied by TCRdb to the 5' RACE reads, yields one record per CDR3 protein. The sample comprises over 90,000 distinct CDR3 sequences, 10% to 15% of which are singletons, and approximately 6.4% rests with the top ten. Sequencing input: whole blood. These receptors originate from an adult who was a healthcare worker with PCR-confirmed SARS-CoV-2 infection or an uninfected control (not recorded which). CDR3s include the opening cysteine and the closing phenylalanine or tryptophan. A D gene is named only where the DNA matches it firmly. A row's size may be missing; if present it is once, few, many or a size class.

abundance	d_gene	v_gene	j_gene	CDR3nt	CDR3aa
once	-	TRBV5-1	TRBJ1-2	TGCGCCAGCAGCTTGAGCGGAATCTACACCTTC	CASSLSGIYTF
few	-	TRBV29-1	TRBJ1-2	TGCAGCGTTGTCCGGGGAAATGGCTACACCTTC	CSVVRGNGYTF
-	-	TRBV12-3/TRBV12-4	TRBJ2-7	TGTGCCAGCAGTTTCGGCGGGGAGCAGTACTTC	CASSFGGEQYF
few	-	TRBV28	TRBJ2-7	TGTGCCAGCAGTTTCCGCAGGCTAAATTCCTACGAGCAGTACTTC	CASSFRRLNSYEQYF
many	-	TRBV28	TRBJ1-4	TGTGCCAGCACCATACGGGGGGAAAAACTGTTTTTT	CASTIRGEKLFF
few	TRBD1	TRBV28	TRBJ1-2	TGTGCCAGCAGCCCGACAGGGCCCGAGGGCTACACCTTC	CASSPTGPEGYTF
many	-	TRBV4-3	TRBJ2-1	TGCGCCAGCAGCCCACGTCCCGGCTCCTACAATGAGCAGTTCTTC	CASSPRPGSYNEQFF
few	TRBD1	TRBV7-8	TRBJ2-7	TGTGCCAGCAGCTTAGGTGGGACAGCCATTACCTACGAGCAGTACTTC	CASSLGGTAITYEQYF
many	-	TRBV9	TRBJ1-3	TGTGCCAGCGGAACACATGTGAGCTTCTCTGGAAACACCATATATTTT	CASGTHVSFSGNTIYF
-	-	TRBV6-6	TRBJ2-1	TGTGCCAGCAGTTACACGAGGGAGTCCTACAATGAGCAGTTCTTC	CASSYTRESYNEQFF
few	-	TRBV6-5	TRBJ2-5	TGTGCCAGCAGTACGGACTCGAGTAGGGCCCAGTACTTC	CASSTDSSRAQYF
many	TRBD1	TRBV29-1	TRBJ2-7	TGCAGCGTTGGGGAACCGGGACAGGGGATGGGTGAGCAGTACTTC	CSVGEPGQGMGEQYF
-	-	TRBV3-1	TRBJ2-5	TGTGCCAGCAGCCAGGGGAGCCCTCAGGAGACCCAGTACTTC	CASSQGSPQETQYF
few	-	TRBV28	TRBJ2-7	TGTGCCAGCAGCTTAGCCCAAGCGGGTTCCTACGAGCAGTACTTC	CASSLAQAGSYEQYF
many	TRBD2	TRBV5-4	TRBJ2-2	TGTGCCAGCAGCTTGCGGGTTAGCGGGAGGTTGAACACCGGGGAGCTGTTTTTT	CASSLRVSGRLNTGELFF
-	-	TRBV5-1	TRBJ2-2	TGCGCCAGCAGCCAACAGGGTAGGGTGAACACCGGGGAGCTGTTTTTT	CASSQQGRVNTGELFF